The subject of this entry is one T cell receptor (beta chain). The target antigen is unknown. This CDR3 region has 15 residues. Per the germline V gene, CDR1 is MNHNS and CDR2 is SASEGT. The ends were cut back, 6 bases at V and 0 bases at J, with 12 bases in the middle. The data belong to a study of shared clonotypes between healthy human individuals. The study, taken as a whole, reports: Generation of non-shared clonotypes was less probable than generation of clonotypes shared by all four donors.

Everyone who donated was a Caucasian adult who lived in Nashville, Tennessee. In the original processing: ImmunoSEQ output lacked quality scores and full-length reads, limiting matched filtering. Clones were read by immunoSEQ multiplex PCR, and TCRdb kept only the in-frame ones, dropping some. D and trimming come from the DNA, and the V and J calls and clone size come from that table. Among some 550,000 clones, 97% were seen once, and the ten largest hold less than 0.065%. The origin of this receptor is a young woman in good health. Input material: naive CD4+ T cells sorted from blood. Subset: CD45RA+ positively selected. The genes are TRBV6-1 and TRBJ1-3, with D possibly matching TRBD1 (5 bases). The CDR3 here is CASSRDGSSGNTIYF. DNA for the CDR3: TGTGCCAGCAGCCGGGACGGGAGCTCTGGAAACACCATATATTTT.